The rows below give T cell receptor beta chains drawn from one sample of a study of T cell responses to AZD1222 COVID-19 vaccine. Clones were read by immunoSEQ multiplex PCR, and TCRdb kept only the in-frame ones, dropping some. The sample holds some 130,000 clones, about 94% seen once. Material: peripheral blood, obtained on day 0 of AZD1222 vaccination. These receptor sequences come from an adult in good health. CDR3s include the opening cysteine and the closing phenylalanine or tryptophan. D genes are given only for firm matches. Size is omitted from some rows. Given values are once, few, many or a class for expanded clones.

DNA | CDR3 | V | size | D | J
TGTGCCAGCAGCTTTTACATACTAGCGGGAGGAAGCTCCTACGAGCAGTACTTC | CASSFYILAGGSSYEQYF | TRBV11-2 | NA | TRBD2 | TRBJ2-7
TGTGCCAGCAGCCGGAGGACTAGCGGCACAGATACGCAGTATTTT | CASSRRTSGTDTQYF | TRBV13 | NA | TRBD2 | TRBJ2-3
TGCGCCAGCAGTCGGAGCGGGACCACCTACGAGCAGTACTTC | CASSRSGTTYEQYF | TRBV5-1 | NA | TRBD2 | TRBJ2-7
TGTGCCAGCAGTTCCGGGTTTTCGAACACCGGGGAGCTGTTTTTT | CASSSGFSNTGELFF | TRBV5-4 | NA | NA | TRBJ2-2
TGTGCCAGCAGTCCGCGGATGGGCTACACCTTC | CASSPRMGYTF | TRBV6-6 | NA | NA | TRBJ1-2
TGTGCCAGCTCCACTCGGGGCTACGAGCAGTACTTC | CASSTRGYEQYF | TRBV18 | NA | NA | TRBJ2-7
TGTGCCAGCAGTTTATTTAGACATCCTGAGACCCAGTACTTC | CASSLFRHPETQYF | TRBV28 | NA | NA | TRBJ2-5
TGTGCCAGCAGTGAAGCCGGGGGAGACTTTGGGGCACCCCTCCACTTT | CASSEAGGDFGAPLHF | TRBV9 | NA | NA | TRBJ1-6
TGTGCCAGCAGTTTGGGGGTCTCGGGGCCGTATGGCTACACCTTC | CASSLGVSGPYGYTF | TRBV27 | NA | NA | TRBJ1-2
TGTGCCAGCAAAGGGCAGACCTACGAGCAGTACTTC | CASKGQTYEQYF | TRBV6-5 | NA | NA | TRBJ2-7
TGTGCCAGCAGGGATCAGGGAGGCTATGGCTACACCTTC | CASRDQGGYGYTF | TRBV28 | NA | NA | TRBJ1-2
TGCGCCAGCAGCCATACGAGAGGGGGTCAGCCCCAGCATTTT | CASSHTRGGQPQHF | TRBV4-1 | once | NA | TRBJ1-5
TGCGCCAGCAGTATTCAACTGGGGCCCGGGGAGACCCAGTACTTC | CASSIQLGPGETQYF | TRBV5-1 | NA | NA | TRBJ2-5
TGCGCCAGCAGCCCACTAGCGGGAGGGCCGGGTGAGCAGTTCTTC | CASSPLAGGPGEQFF | TRBV4-3 | NA | TRBD2 | TRBJ2-1
TGTGCCAGCAGCCAAGGACCGGGGAGGAGGGAAGCTTTCTTT | CASSQGPGRREAFF | TRBV3-1/TRBV3-2 | NA | NA | TRBJ1-1
TGTGCCAGCAGTCCAGGACTAGCGGTTCCCTACGAGCAGTACTTC | CASSPGLAVPYEQYF | TRBV5-4 | once | TRBD2 | TRBJ2-7
TGTGCCAGCAGGGAGGTCCCGATGCAGCCCCAGCATTTT | CASREVPMQPQHF | TRBV28 | NA | NA | TRBJ1-5
TGTGCCAGCAGTTCGTTGGGTGCGGAAGCTTTCTTT | CASSSLGAEAFF | TRBV5-4 | NA | NA | TRBJ1-1